These 25 T cell receptor beta chains were all obtained from the same sample, sequenced in a study of blood T cell repertoires in COVID-19. The repertoire was sequenced with immunoSEQ multiplex PCR; TCRdb's copy has only in-frame clones and lacks some. The repertoire holds under 300,000 clones, 89% seen once, with approximately 0.85% in the top ten. The sample was peripheral blood. All receptors derive from a woman aged 40 to 50 who had recovered from COVID-19.

J is TRBJ2-3 and V is TRBV19; D possibly corresponds to TRBD2 (5 bases). The V and J ends lost 3 bases and 5 bases respectively, with 12 bases between them. From germline, CDR1 is LNHDA and CDR2 SQIVND (reference sequence). CDR3 length: 14 residues. CDR3 in DNA: TGTGCCAGTAGTATCCCTAGCAGAGGAGATACGCAGTATTTT. Protein product: CASSIPSRGDTQYF.

Only one count was recorded for this clone. The V and J genes are TRBV3-1 (or the pseudogene TRBV3-2) and TRBJ2-1; a possible D gene is TRBD2 (6 bases). V lost 4 bases and J 9 bases, leaving 19 bases between the germline ends. The CDR3 loop spans 15 amino acids. Germline CDR1 reads LGHDT; CDR2 reads YNNKEL (reference sequence). DNA of the CDR3: TGTGCCAGCAGCCCCTTAATGGGGCGGGACGTTGAGCAGTTCTTC. Protein: CASSPLMGRDVEQFF.

The sample holds one count of this clone. This chain links TRBV9 with TRBJ2-7; tentative D call: TRBD1 (5 bases). V dropped 4 bases and J dropped 6 bases, with 11 bases sitting between them. CDR3 length: 12 amino acids. Germline lookup yields CDR1 SGDLS and CDR2 YYNGEE. CDR3: CASSTERGEQYF. In DNA, the CDR3 is TGTGCCAGCAGCACAGAAAGGGGCGAGCAGTACTTC.

The genes are TRBV2 and TRBJ1-2; 10 bases map to TRBD1. CDR3 size: 13 residues. Per the germline V gene, CDR1 is SNHLY and CDR2 is FYNNEI. The trim removed 6 bases at V and 7 bases at J, leaving 5 bases unmatched. CDR3 sequence: CASRGDRGSGYTF. The CDR3 DNA sequence: TGTGCCAGCAGGGGGGACAGGGGTAGTGGCTACACCTTC.

This clone was counted a single time. The V call is TRBV5-1, the J call TRBJ1-4; no firm D call. The CDR3 is 15 amino acids. CDR1 and CDR2 from the germline V gene are SGHRS and YFSETQ. V lost 0 bases, J lost 8 bases, and 14 bases lay in between. The CDR3 region is CASSLGVGAGEKLFF. As DNA, the CDR3 is TGCGCCAGCAGCTTGGGTGTCGGCGCGGGGGAAAAACTGTTTTTT.

V gene TRBV3-1 (or the pseudogene TRBV3-2) combines with J gene TRBJ1-1; the match to TRBD1 covers 7 bases. From germline, CDR1 is LGHDT and CDR2 YNNKEL (reference sequence). The CDR3 totals 13 residues. The CDR3 coding sequence is TGTGCTAGTTCCGGGACAGCGAACACTGAAGCTTTCTTT. It codes for CASSGTANTEAFF.

V is TRBV5-6 and J is TRBJ1-2; TRBD1 matches 7 bases. CDR3 length: 15 residues. CDR1 SGHDT and CDR2 YYEEEE come from the germline V gene. V trimming: 0 bases; J trimming: 4 bases; junction bases outside the gene matches: 6. Here the CDR3 DNA reads TGTGCCAGCAGCTTGGGCCAAACAGGGGTCTATGGCTACACCTTC. This encodes CASSLGQTGVYGYTF. The full variable domain, rest sourced from reference TRBV5-6 and TRBJ1-2, is DAGVTQSPTHLIKTRGQQVTLRCSPKSGHDTVSWYQQALGQGPQFIFQYYEEEERQRGNFPDRFSGHQFPNYSSELNVNALLLGDSALYLCASSLGQTGVYGYTFGSGTRLTVV.

J is TRBJ2-3 and V is TRBV6-1; D ambiguous. V was shortened by 3 bases and J by 6 bases, with 10 bases between the two germline ends. Per the germline V gene, CDR1 is MNHNS and CDR2 is SASEGT. This CDR3 region has 13 residues. The CDR3 protein is CASSEQVRDTQYF. The DNA for the CDR3 is TGTGCCAGCAGTGAGCAGGTCCGGGATACGCAGTATTTT.

To note about this clone: This same CDR3 is encoded by further DNA sequences in the sample. The chain couples TRBV5-1 to TRBJ1-5; 9 bases align to TRBD1. Germline V lookup: CDR1 SGHRS, CDR2 YFSETQ. The J segment lost 6 bases and the V segment lost 0 bases, leaving 4 bases of the junction unmatched. The CDR3 spans 15 residues. This chain's CDR3 is CASSLGTGDGQPQHF. The DNA for the CDR3 is TGCGCCAGCAGCTTGGGGACAGGGGATGGTCAGCCCCAGCATTTT.

J is TRBJ2-2 and V is TRBV19, with 12 bases aligning to TRBD2. Looked up from germline, CDR1 is LNHDA and CDR2 is SQIVND (reference sequence). The trim removed 0 bases at V and 4 bases at J, leaving 9 bases unmatched. The CDR3 runs to 19 residues. Written as DNA, the CDR3 is TGTGCCAGTAGTATAGATGGGACAGGACTAGCGGGATTCACCGGGGAGCTGTTTTTT. Protein sequence: CASSIDGTGLAGFTGELFF.

The gene calls are TRBV2 and TRBJ1-4; the D is unclear. The CDR3 has 14 amino acids. With 8 bases removed from V and 5 bases from J, the gap between germline ends came to 15 bases. Germline CDR1 is SNHLY and CDR2 is FYNNEI. The DNA for the CDR3 is TGTGCCAGCCGAACCATGGCGCGGAATGAAAAACTGTTTTTT. This encodes CASRTMARNEKLFF.

The chain links TRBV10-1 to TRBJ2-2; D perhaps matches TRBD2 (5 bases). The CDR3 spans 14 residues. The V gene lost 6 bases and the J gene lost 0 bases, with 8 bases spanning the gap. Germline assignment: CDR1 WNHNN and CDR2 SYGVQD (reference sequence). As DNA, the CDR3 is TGCGCCAGCAGCCCGGGGTCGAACACCGGGGAGCTGTTTTTT. This sequence encodes CASSPGSNTGELFF.

DNA for the CDR3: TGTGCCAGCAGTTTACGCGGGGGTAGAGGGGCCAACGTCCTGACTTTC. It specifies CASSLRGGRGANVLTF. The chain joins TRBV28 to TRBJ2-6; 7 bases align to TRBD2. Looked up from germline, CDR1 is MDHEN and CDR2 is SYDVKM. Losses at the gene ends were 2 bases for V and 4 bases for J; bases not matched to a gene: 5. The CDR3 is made up of 16 amino acids.

This clone was recorded once. The chain couples TRBV5-3 to TRBJ1-5; D is uncertain. TRBV5-3 is filed as an ORF, its function uncertain. V gave up 2 bases and J gave up 4 bases, with 19 bases separating them. CDR3 length equals 17 residues. The CDR3 bases are TGTGCCAGAAGCTTCCAAAGGGCGGGGAACGTGAATCAGCCCCAGCATTTT. Translated: CARSFQRAGNVNQPQHF.

The chain joins TRBV6-5 to TRBJ1-2; a possible D gene is TRBD1 (5 bases). In germline, CDR1 is MNHEY, CDR2 SVGAGI. The CDR3 is 13 amino acids. Trimming shortened V by 6 bases and J by 2 bases, and 10 bases separated the two germline ends. DNA for the CDR3: TGTGCCAGCAGGGGGGGGGTCAACTATGGCTACACCTTC. Encoded protein: CASRGGVNYGYTF.

The chain is built from TRBV2 and TRBJ2-5, with TRBD2 matching 10 bases. CDR3 length: 14 residues. The V gene end was trimmed by 5 bases and the J gene end by 5 bases; junction bases not matched to a gene: 5. The germline V gene has CDR1 SNHLY and CDR2 FYNNEI. Written as DNA, the CDR3 is TGTGCCAGCAGTATAACTAGCGGGGACGAGACCCAGTACTTC. Its protein product is CASSITSGDETQYF.

The chain uses TRBV2 and TRBJ2-1; 8 bases are a match to TRBD2. The V gene's germline CDR1 is SNHLY and CDR2 FYNNEI. V was pared by 4 bases and J by 7 bases, with 9 bases of the junction left unmatched. This CDR3 is built from 15 residues. The CDR3 DNA sequence: TGTGCCAGCAGTGGGGGGACTAGGGCCTCTAATGAGCAGTTCTTC. Translating it yields CASSGGTRASNEQFF.

This clone is a singleton in its sample. V gene TRBV10-3 combines with J gene TRBJ2-4; tentative D call: TRBD1 (5 bases). Germline V CDR1 and CDR2: ENHRY, SYGVKD. Between the trimmed V and J ends, which lost 6 bases and 3 bases, there was a span of 12 bases. The length of the CDR3 is 14 residues. Written as DNA, the CDR3 is TGTGCCATCAGCCCGTCTACAGGCAAAAACATTCAGTACTTC. Its translation is CAISPSTGKNIQYF.

The DNA of the CDR3 is TGTGCCAGTAGTATAGGGGCCCTCTCCTACAATGAGCAGTTCTTC. It translates to CASSIGALSYNEQFF. The chain employs TRBV19 and TRBJ2-1; D unclear. Trimming took off 1 base at V and 0 bases at J, with 7 bases between the two ends. This CDR3 has 15 residues. The germline V gene encodes CDR1 LNHDA and CDR2 SQIVND (reference sequence).

The V call is TRBV18, the J call TRBJ2-2; a weak D match, TRBD1 (5 bases). CDR3 length: 17 amino acids. V lost 5 bases, J lost 5 bases, and 21 bases lay in between. From germline, CDR1 is KGHSH and CDR2 LQKENI. CDR3 loop: CASSTSTVDILTGELFF. The CDR3 nucleotides are TGTGCCAGCTCAACCTCAACGGTGGACATTCTGACCGGGGAGCTGTTTTTT.

The chain uses TRBV6-1 and TRBJ1-4, with D possibly matching TRBD1 (6 bases). The V end lost 3 bases, the J end lost 0 bases, and 14 bases lay between the germline ends. This CDR3 contains 17 residues. Germline values: CDR1 MNHNS, CDR2 SASEGT. The CDR3: CASSDQDSAATNEKLFF. CDR3 bases: TGTGCCAGCAGTGACCAGGACAGTGCTGCAACTAATGAAAAACTGTTTTTT.

The V and J genes are TRBV5-8 and TRBJ2-6; D remains unclear. The germline V gene encodes CDR1 SGHTS and CDR2 YDEGEE. V was trimmed by 1 base and J by 4 bases, leaving 6 bases between them. This CDR3 is 14 amino acids long. CDR3 sequence (DNA): TGTGCCAGCAGCTTGCCCCCAGGGGCCAACGTCCTGACTTTC. Encoded protein: CASSLPPGANVLTF.

The chain joins TRBV6-6 to TRBJ2-7; TRBD1 is a possible D gene (6 bases). V was shortened by 2 bases and J by 3 bases, with 14 bases between the two germline ends. CDR3 length: 15 residues. Germline CDR1 and CDR2: MNHNY and SVGAGI (reference sequence). Here the CDR3 DNA reads TGTGCCAGCAGTTACCTTCAGGGGTCTGGCTACGAGCAGTACTTC. Amino acids: CASSYLQGSGYEQYF.

The gene calls are TRBV10-3 and TRBJ1-2, with TRBD1 matching over 7 bases. This CDR3 is built from 11 residues. Germline CDR1 and CDR2: ENHRY and SYGVKD. V shed 8 bases, J shed 3 bases, and the junction held 0 bases outside the gene matches. The CDR3 is CAIGQDYGYTF. In DNA form, the CDR3 reads TGTGCCATCGGACAGGACTATGGCTACACCTTC.

The chain employs TRBV19 and TRBJ2-1; perhaps TRBD2 as D (7 bases). The V end was cut by 7 bases, the J end by 9 bases, with 19 bases between. Germline CDR1 is LNHDA and CDR2 is SQIVND (reference sequence). The CDR3 totals 14 residues. CDR3 region: CASTTGREGREQFF. CDR3 nucleotide sequence: TGTGCCAGTACCACAGGGAGGGAGGGCCGTGAGCAGTTCTTC.